This TCR delta chain was sequenced for a study of Vδ1+ human thymocytes. General observations from the study: Thymic TRG and TRD repertoires appeared highly polyclonal.

Sequences come from RNA converted to cDNA by reverse transcription. The CDR3 regions were amplified by multiplex PCR from V-gene primers to a constant-region primer. TCRdb reapplied CATT to the multiplex PCR reads. The table records 20,000 to 25,000 delta-chain clones, roughly 7.3% of them present only once. Note on this clone: Its antigen is as yet unknown.

This CDR3 contains 20 residues. This clonotype originated in a child under two years old who had congenital heart surgery. Source material: Vdelta1+ gamma-delta thymocytes from the thymus. Stated subset: FACS-sorted CD3+ TCRalphabeta- TCRVdelta1+ TCRVdelta2- thymocytes. A J gene of TRDJ1 was called, though the V gene was not; TRDD3 reflects the table's D call only, with no check against the DNA. DNA of the CDR3: TGTGCTCTTGGGGACACCTACCTGGGGGGATACGCAGGATACACCGATAAACTCATCTTT. Its translation: CALGDTYLGGYAGYTDKLIF.